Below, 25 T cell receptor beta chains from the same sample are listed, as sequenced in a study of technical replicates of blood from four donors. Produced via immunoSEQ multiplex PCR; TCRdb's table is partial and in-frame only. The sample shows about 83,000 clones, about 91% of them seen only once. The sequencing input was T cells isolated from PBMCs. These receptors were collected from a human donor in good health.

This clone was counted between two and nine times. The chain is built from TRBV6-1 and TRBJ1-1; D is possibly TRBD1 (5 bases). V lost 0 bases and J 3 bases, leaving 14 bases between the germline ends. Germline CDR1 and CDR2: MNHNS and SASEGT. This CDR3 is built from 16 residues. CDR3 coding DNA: TGTGCCAGCAGTGAAGCCGGTCAGGGCAGTGACACTGAAGCTTTCTTT. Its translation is CASSEAGQGSDTEAFF.

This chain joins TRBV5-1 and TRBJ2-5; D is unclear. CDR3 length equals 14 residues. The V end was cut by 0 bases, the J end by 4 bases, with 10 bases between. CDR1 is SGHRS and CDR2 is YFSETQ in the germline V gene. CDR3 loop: CASSLGSSRETQYF. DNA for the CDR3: TGCGCCAGCAGCTTGGGGAGCTCCCGAGAGACCCAGTACTTC.

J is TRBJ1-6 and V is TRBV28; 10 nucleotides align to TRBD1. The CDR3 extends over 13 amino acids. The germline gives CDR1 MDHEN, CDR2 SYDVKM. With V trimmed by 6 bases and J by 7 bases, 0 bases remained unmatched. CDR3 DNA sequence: TGTGCCAGCAGGGGACAGGGGAATTCACCCCTCCACTTT. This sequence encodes CASRGQGNSPLHF.

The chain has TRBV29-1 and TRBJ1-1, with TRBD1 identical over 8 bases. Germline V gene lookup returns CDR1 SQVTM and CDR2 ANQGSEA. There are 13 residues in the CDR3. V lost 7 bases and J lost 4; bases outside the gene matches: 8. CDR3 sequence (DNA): TGCAGCGCCGAGACAGGGGTGGGCACTGAAGCTTTCTTT. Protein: CSAETGVGTEAFF.

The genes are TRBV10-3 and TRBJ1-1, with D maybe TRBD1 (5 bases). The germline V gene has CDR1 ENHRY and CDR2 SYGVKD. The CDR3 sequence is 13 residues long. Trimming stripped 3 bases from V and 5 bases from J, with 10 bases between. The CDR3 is CAISDQGRTEAFF. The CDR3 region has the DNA TGTGCCATCAGTGACCAGGGAAGGACTGAAGCTTTCTTT.

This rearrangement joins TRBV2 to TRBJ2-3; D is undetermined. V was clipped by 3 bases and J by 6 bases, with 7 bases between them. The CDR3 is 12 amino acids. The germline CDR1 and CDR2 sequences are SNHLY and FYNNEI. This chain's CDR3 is CASSDSLDTQYF. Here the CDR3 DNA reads TGTGCCAGCAGTGATAGCCTCGATACGCAGTATTTT.

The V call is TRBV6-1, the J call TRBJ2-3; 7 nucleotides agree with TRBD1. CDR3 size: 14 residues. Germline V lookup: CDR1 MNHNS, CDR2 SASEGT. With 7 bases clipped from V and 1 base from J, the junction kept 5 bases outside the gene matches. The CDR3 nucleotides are TGTGCCAGCACATCCGGACAGGGCACAGATACGCAGTATTTT. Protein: CASTSGQGTDTQYF.

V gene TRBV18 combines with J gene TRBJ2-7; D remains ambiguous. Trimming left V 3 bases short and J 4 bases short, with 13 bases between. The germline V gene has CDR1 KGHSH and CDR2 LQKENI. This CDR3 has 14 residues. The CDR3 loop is CASSPQTSLYEQYF. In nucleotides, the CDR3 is TGTGCCAGCTCACCTCAGACTTCACTTTACGAGCAGTACTTC. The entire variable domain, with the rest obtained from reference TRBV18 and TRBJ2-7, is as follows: NAGVMQNPRHLVRRRGQEARLRCSPMKGHSHVYWYRQLPEEGLKFMVYLQKENIIDESGMPKERFSAEFPKEGPSILRIQQVVRGDSAAYFCASSPQTSLYEQYFGPGTRLTVT.

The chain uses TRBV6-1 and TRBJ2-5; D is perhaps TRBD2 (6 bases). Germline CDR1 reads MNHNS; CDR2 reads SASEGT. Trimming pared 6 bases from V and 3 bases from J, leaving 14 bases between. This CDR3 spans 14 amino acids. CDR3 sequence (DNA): TGTGCCAGCAGCCGGGACTGGAAAAAAGAGACCCAGTACTTC. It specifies CASSRDWKKETQYF.

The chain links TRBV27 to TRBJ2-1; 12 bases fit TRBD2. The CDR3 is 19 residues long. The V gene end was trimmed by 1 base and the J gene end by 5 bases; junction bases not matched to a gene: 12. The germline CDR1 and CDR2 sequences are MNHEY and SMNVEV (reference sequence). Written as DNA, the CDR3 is TGTGCCAGCAGTTTATTAGATACCTTGACTAGCGGGAGCGACAATGAGCAGTTCTTC. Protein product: CASSLLDTLTSGSDNEQFF.

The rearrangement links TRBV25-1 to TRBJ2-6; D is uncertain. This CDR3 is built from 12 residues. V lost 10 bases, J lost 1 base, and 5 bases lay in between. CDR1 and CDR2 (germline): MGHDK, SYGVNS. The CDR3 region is CAILSGANVLTF. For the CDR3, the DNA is TGTGCCATCTTATCTGGGGCCAACGTCCTGACTTTC.

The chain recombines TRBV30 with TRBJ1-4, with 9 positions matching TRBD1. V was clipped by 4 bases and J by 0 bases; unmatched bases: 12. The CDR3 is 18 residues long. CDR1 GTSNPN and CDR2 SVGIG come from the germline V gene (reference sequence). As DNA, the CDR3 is TGTGCCTGGATGGGGAAGGACAGGGGTCGCTCAACTAATGAAAAACTGTTTTTT. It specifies CAWMGKDRGRSTNEKLFF.

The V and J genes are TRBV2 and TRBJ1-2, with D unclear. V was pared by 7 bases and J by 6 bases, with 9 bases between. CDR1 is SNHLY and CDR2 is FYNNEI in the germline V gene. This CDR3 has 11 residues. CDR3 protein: CASTRENGYTF. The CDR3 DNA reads TGTGCCAGCACGCGGGAGAATGGCTACACCTTC.

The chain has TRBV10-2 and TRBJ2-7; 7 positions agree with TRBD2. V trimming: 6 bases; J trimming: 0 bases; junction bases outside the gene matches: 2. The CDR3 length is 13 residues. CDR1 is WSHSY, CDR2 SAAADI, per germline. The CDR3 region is CASRRESSYEQYF. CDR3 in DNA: TGCGCCAGCAGGCGGGAGAGCTCCTACGAGCAGTACTTC.

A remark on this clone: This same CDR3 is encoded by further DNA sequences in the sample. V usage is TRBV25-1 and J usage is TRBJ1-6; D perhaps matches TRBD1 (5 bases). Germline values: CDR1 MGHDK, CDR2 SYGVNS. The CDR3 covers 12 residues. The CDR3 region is CATSTGGSPLHF. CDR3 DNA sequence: TGTGCTACCTCTACGGGGGGTTCACCCCTCCACTTT.

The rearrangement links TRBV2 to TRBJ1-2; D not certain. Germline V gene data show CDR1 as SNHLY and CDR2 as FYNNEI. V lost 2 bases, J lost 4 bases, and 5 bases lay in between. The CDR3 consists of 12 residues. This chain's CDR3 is CASSEIAYGYTF. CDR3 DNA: TGTGCCAGCAGTGAAATAGCCTATGGCTACACCTTC.

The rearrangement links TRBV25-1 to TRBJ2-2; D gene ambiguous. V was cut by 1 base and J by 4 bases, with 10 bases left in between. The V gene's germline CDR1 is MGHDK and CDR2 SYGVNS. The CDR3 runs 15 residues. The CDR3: CASSEWRIGTGELFF. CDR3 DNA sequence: TGTGCCAGCAGTGAATGGCGGATTGGCACCGGGGAGCTGTTTTTT.

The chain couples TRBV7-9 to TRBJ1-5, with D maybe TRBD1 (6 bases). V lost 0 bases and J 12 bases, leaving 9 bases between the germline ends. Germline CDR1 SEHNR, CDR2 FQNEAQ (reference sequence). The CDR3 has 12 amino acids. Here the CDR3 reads CASSLAAGVQHF. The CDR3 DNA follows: TGTGCCAGCAGCTTAGCGGCAGGGGTCCAGCATTTT.

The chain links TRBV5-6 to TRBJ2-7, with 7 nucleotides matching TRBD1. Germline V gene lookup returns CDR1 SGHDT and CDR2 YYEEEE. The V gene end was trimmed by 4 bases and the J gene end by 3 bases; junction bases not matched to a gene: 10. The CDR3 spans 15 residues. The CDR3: CASSPPGQNLYEQYF. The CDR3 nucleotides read TGTGCCAGCAGCCCGCCGGGACAGAACCTCTACGAGCAGTACTTC. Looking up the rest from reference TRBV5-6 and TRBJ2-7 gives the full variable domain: DAGVTQSPTHLIKTRGQQVTLRCSPKSGHDTVSWYQQALGQGPQFIFQYYEEEERQRGNFPDRFSGHQFPNYSSELNVNALLLGDSALYLCASSPPGQNLYEQYFGPGTRLTVT.

The CDR3 reads CASETAQVYEQYF. DNA for the CDR3: TGTGCCAGCGAAACAGCACAGGTCTACGAGCAGTACTTC. The chain has TRBV7-9 and TRBJ2-7, with D possibly being TRBD1 (5 bases). Germline lookup yields CDR1 SEHNR and CDR2 FQNEAQ (reference sequence). This CDR3 has 13 amino acids. V shed 8 bases and J shed 3 bases, with 14 bases lying between them. Drawing the rest from reference TRBV7-9 and TRBJ2-7, the complete variable domain is DTGVSQNPRHKITKRGQNVTFRCDPISEHNRLYWYRQTLGQGPEFLTYFQNEAQLEKSRLLSDRFSAERPKGSFSTLEIQRTEQGDSAMYLCASETAQVYEQYFGPGTRLTVT.

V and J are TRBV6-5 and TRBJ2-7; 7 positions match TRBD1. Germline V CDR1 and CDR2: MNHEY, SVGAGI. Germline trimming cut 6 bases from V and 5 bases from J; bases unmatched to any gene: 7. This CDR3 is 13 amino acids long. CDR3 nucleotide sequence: TGTGCCAGCAGACCGGGACAGAGCCACGAGCAGTACTTC. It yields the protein CASRPGQSHEQYF.

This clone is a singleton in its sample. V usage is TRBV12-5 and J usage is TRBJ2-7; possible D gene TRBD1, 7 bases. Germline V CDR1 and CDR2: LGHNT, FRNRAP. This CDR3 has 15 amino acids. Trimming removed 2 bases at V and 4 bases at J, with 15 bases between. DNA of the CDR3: TGTGCTAGTGGTTTGACGGCAGGGGGAGGATACGAGCAGTACTTC. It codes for CASGLTAGGGYEQYF.

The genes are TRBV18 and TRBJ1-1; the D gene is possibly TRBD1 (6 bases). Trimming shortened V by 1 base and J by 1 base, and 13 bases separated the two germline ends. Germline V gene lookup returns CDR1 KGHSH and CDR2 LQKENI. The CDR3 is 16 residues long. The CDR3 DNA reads TGTGCCAGCTCACCACAACAGGGACGGACGAACACTGAAGCTTTCTTT. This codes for CASSPQQGRTNTEAFF.

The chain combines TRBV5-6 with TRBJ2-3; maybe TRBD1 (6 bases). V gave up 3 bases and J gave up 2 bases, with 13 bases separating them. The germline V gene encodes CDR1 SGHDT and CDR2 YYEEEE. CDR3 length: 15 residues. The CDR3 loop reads CASSSRTDITDTQYF. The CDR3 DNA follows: TGTGCCAGCAGCTCACGGACAGATATCACAGATACGCAGTATTTT.

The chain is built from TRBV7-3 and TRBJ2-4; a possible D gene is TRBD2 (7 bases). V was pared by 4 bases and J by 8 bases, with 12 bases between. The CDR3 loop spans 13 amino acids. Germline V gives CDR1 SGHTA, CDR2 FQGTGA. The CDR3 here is CASSSGEGDIQYF. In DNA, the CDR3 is TGTGCCAGCAGCTCCGGGGAGGGGGACATTCAGTACTTC.